This record covers a single T cell receptor beta chain. Antigen: not known. Trimming stripped 5 bases from V and 5 bases from J, with 18 bases between. The germline V gene encodes CDR1 SNHLY and CDR2 FYNNEI. The CDR3 length is 15 residues. The data are from a study of OX40 agonist ivuxolimab in advanced cancers. Profiled with immunoSEQ multiplex PCR; TCRdb holds only in-frame clones, not every one. The sample has 80,000 or so clones; 80% to 95% are singletons. Findings of the study overall: CD8+ T cells were the subset that, on average, had more expanded clones than CD4+.

This sequence was found in an adult with an advanced solid tumor such as melanoma, head and neck, liver or kidney cancer. This chain links TRBV2 with TRBJ2-5, with no clear D. The sample consisted of CD4+ or CD8+ T cells sorted from blood, taken in a trial of the OX40 agonist ivuxolimab. In nucleotides, the CDR3 is TGTGCCAGCAGTCCACTTCCTAGTGGGCTGGAGACCCAGTACTTC. This codes for CASSPLPSGLETQYF.